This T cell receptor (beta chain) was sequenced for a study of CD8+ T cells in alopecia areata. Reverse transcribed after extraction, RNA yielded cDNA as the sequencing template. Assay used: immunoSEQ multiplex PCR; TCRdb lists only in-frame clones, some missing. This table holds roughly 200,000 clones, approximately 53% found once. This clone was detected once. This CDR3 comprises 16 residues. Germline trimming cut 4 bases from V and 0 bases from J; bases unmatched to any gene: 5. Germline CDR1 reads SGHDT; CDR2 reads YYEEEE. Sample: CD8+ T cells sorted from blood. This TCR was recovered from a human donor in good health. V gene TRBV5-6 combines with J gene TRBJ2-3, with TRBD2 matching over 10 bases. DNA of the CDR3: TGTGCCAGCAGCCAAGTAGCGGGGGGAAGCACAGATACGCAGTATTTT. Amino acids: CASSQVAGGSTDTQYF.